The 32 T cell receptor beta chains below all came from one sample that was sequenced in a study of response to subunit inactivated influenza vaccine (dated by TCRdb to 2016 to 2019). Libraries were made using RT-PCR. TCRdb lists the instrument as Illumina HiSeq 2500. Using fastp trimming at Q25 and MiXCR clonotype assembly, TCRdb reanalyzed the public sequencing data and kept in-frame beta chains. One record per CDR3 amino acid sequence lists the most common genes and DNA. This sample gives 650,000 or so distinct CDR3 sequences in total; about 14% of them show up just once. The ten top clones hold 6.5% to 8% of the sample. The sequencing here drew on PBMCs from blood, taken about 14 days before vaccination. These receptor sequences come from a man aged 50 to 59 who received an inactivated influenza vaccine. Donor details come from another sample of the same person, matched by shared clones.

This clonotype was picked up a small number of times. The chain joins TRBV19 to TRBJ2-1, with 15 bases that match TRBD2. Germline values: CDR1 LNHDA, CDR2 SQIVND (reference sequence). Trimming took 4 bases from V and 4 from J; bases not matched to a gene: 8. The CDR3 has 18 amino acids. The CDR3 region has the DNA TGTGCCAGTAGTACCCACACTGGGACTAGCGGGGGGTACAATGAGCAGTTCTTC. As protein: CASSTHTGTSGGYNEQFF.

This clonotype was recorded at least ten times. CDR3 nucleotide sequence: TGTGCCAGCTCGTCCGGGACAGGGGGCTTAATGGGCACTGAAGCTTTCTTT. Its protein product is CASSSGTGGLMGTEAFF. This chain links TRBV18 with TRBJ1-1; 12 bases fit TRBD1. Per the germline V gene, CDR1 is KGHSH and CDR2 is LQKENI. With 6 bases clipped from V and 4 bases from J, the junction kept 12 bases outside the gene matches. CDR3 size: 17 residues.

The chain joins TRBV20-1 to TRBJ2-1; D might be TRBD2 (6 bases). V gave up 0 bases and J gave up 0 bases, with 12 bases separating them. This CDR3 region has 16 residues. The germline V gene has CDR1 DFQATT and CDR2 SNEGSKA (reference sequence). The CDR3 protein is CSARDVRLDSYNEQFF. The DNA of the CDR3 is TGCAGTGCTAGAGATGTGCGACTAGACTCCTACAATGAGCAGTTCTTC.

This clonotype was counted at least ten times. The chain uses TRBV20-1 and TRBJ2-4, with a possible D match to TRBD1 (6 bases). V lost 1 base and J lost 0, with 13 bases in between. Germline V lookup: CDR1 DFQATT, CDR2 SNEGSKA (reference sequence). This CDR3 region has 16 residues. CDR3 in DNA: TGCAGTGCTAGAGGACAGGAATTCTTAGCCAAAAACATTCAGTACTTC. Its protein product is CSARGQEFLAKNIQYF.

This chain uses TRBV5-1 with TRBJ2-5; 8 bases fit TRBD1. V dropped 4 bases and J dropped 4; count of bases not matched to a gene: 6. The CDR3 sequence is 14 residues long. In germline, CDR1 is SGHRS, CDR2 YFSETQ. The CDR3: CASSHNDRGETQYF. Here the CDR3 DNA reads TGCGCCAGCAGCCACAACGACAGGGGAGAGACCCAGTACTTC.

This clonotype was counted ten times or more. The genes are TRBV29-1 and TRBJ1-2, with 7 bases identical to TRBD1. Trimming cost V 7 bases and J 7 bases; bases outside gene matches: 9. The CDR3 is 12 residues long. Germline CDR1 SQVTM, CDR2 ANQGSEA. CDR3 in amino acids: CSGTDRASGYTF. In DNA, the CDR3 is TGCAGCGGGACCGACAGGGCATCTGGCTACACCTTC.

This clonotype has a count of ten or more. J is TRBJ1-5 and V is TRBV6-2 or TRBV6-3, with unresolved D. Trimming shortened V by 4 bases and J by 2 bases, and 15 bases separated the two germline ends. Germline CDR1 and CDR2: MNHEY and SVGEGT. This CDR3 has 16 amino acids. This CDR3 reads CASSWESLVGNQPQHF. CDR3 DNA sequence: TGTGCCAGCAGTTGGGAATCCCTGGTGGGCAATCAGCCCCAGCATTTT.

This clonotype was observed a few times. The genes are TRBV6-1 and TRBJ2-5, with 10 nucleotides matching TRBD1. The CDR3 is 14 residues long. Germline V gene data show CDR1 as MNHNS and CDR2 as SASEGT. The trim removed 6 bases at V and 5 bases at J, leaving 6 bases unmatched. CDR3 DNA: TGTGCCAGCAGGCAAGACAGGGGGCGCGAGACCCAGTACTTC. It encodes CASRQDRGRETQYF.

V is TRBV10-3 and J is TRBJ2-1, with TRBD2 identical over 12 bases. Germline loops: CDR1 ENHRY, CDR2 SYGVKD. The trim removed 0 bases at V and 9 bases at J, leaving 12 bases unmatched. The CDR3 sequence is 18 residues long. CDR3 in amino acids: CAISESSTLAGGPSEQFF. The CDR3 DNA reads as TGTGCCATCAGTGAGTCGTCGACGCTAGCGGGAGGGCCGAGTGAGCAGTTCTTC.

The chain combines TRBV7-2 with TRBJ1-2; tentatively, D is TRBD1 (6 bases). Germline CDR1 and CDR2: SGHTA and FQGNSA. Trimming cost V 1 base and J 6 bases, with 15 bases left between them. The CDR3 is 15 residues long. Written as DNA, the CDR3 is TGTGCCAGCAGCTTAGACTTCAGGGGCGCCGATGGCTACACCTTC. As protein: CASSLDFRGADGYTF.

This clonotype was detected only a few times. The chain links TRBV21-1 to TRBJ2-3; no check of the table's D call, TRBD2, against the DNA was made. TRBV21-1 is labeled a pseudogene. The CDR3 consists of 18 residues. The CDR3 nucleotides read TGTGCCAGCAGCATTGGGGGTACTAGAAAGGGTAGCACAGATACGCAGTATTTT. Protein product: CASSIGGTRKGSTDTQYF.

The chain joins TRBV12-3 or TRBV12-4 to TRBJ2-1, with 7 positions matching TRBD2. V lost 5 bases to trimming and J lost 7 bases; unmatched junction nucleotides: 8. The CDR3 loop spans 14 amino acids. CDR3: CASSPHGGYNEQFF. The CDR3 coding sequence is TGTGCCAGCAGTCCGCACGGGGGGTATAATGAGCAGTTCTTC.

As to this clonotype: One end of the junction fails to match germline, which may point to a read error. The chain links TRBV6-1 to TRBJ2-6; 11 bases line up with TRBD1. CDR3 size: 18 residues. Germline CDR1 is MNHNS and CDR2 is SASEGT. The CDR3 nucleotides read TGTGTCAGCAGTCAAACCGGGACAGGGGGATATGGGGCCAACGTCCTGACTTTC. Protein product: CVSSQTGTGGYGANVLTF.

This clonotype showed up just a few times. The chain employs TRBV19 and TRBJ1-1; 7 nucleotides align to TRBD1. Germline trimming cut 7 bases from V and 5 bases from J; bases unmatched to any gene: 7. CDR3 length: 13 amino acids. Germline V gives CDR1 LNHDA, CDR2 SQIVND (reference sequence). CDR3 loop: CASKPTGNTEAFF. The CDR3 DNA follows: TGTGCCAGTAAGCCGACAGGGAATACTGAAGCTTTCTTT. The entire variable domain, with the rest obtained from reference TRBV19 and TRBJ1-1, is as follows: DGGITQSPKYLFRKEGQNVTLSCEQNLNHDAMYWYRQDPGQGLRLIYYSQIVNDFQKGDIAEGYSVSREKKESFPLTVTSAQKNPTAFYLCASKPTGNTEAFFGQGTRLTVV.

The CDR3 here is CSVGTGDVNQPQHF. In nucleotides, the CDR3 is TGCAGCGTTGGGACAGGGGATGTCAATCAGCCCCAGCATTTT. V and J are TRBV29-1 and TRBJ1-5; 9 positions match TRBD1. Looked up from germline, CDR1 is SQVTM and CDR2 is ANQGSEA. This CDR3 comprises 14 residues. Germline trimming cut 4 bases from V and 3 bases from J; bases unmatched to any gene: 4.

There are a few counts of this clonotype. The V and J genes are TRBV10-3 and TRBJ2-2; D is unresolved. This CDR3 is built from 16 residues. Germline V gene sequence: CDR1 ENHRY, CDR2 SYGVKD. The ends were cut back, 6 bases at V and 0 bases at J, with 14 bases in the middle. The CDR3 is CAIRETEPTNTGELFF. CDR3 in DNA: TGTGCCATCAGGGAGACGGAGCCCACGAACACCGGGGAGCTGTTTTTT.

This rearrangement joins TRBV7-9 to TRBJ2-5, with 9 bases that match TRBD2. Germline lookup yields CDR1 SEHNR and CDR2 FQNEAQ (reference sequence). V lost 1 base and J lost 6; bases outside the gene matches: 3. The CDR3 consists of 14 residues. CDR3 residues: CASSLETSGQTQYF. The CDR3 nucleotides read TGTGCCAGCAGCTTAGAGACTAGCGGACAGACCCAGTACTTC. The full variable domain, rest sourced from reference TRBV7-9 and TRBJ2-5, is DTGVSQNPRHKITKRGQNVTFRCDPISEHNRLYWYRQTLGQGPEFLTYFQNEAQLEKSRLLSDRFSAERPKGSFSTLEIQRTEQGDSAMYLCASSLETSGQTQYFGPGTRLLVL.

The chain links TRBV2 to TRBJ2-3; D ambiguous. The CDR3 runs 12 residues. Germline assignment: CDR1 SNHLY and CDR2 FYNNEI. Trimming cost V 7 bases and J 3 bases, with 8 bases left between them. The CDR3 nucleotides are TGTGCCAGCATGGAAGTAACAGATACGCAGTATTTT. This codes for CASMEVTDTQYF. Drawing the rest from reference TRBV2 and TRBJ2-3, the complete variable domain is EPEVTQTPSHQVTQMGQEVILRCVPISNHLYFYWYRQILGQKVEFLVSFYNNEISEKSEIFDDQFSVERPDGSNFTLKIRSTKLEDSAMYFCASMEVTDTQYFGPGTRLTVL.

The CDR3, as DNA: TGTGCCAGCAGTTACGCTATTCTGGGAGGGAATTCACCCCTCCACTTT. It encodes CASSYAILGGNSPLHF. The rearrangement links TRBV6-5 to TRBJ1-6; D remains ambiguous. There are 16 residues in the CDR3. V lost 2 bases and J lost 7, with 15 bases in between. Germline CDR1 MNHEY, CDR2 SVGAGI.

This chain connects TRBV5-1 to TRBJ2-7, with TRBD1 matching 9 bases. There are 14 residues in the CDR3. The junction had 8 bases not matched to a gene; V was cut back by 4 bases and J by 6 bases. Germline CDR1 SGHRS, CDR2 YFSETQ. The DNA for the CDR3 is TGCGCCAGCAGCCATGGGACAGGGCCGGGCGAGCAGTACTTC. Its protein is CASSHGTGPGEQYF.

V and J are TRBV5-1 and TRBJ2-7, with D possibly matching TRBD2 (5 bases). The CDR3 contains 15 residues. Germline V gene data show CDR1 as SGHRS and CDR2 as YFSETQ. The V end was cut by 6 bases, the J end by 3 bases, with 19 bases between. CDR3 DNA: TGCGCCAGCACCACTCAAGGAGGTTTGGACTACGAGCAGTACTTC. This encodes CASTTQGGLDYEQYF. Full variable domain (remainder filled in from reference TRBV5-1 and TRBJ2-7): KAGVTQTPRYLIKTRGQQVTLSCSPISGHRSVSWYQQTPGQGLQFLFEYFSETQRNKGNFPGRFSGRQFSNSRSEMNVSTLELGDSALYLCASTTQGGLDYEQYFGPGTRLTVT.

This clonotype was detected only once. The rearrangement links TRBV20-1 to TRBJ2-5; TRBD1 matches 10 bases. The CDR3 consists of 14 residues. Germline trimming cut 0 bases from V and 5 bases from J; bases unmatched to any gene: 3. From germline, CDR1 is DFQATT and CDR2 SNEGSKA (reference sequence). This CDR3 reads CSARDPTGGETQYF. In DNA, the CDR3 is TGCAGTGCTAGAGACCCGACAGGGGGCGAGACCCAGTACTTC.

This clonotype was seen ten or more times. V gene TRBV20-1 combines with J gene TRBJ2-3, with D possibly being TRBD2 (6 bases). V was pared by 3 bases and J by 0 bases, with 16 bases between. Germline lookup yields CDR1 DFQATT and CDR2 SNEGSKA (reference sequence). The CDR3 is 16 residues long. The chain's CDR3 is CSASRIGRGSTDTQYF. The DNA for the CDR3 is TGCAGTGCTAGCCGCATCGGCCGGGGGAGCACAGATACGCAGTATTTT.

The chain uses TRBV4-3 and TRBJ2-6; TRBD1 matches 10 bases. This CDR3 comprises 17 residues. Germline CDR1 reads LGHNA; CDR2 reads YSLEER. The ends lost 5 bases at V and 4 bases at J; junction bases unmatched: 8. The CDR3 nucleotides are TGCGCCAGCAGCTCCGGGACAGGGGCTACCGGGGCCAACGTCCTGACTTTC. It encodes CASSSGTGATGANVLTF.

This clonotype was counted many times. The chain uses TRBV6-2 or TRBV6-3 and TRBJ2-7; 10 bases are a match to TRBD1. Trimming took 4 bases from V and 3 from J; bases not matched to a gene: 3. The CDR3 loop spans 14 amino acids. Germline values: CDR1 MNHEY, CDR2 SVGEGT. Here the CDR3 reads CASSLDRGFYEQYF. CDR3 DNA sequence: TGTGCCAGCAGTTTGGACAGGGGGTTCTACGAGCAGTACTTC.

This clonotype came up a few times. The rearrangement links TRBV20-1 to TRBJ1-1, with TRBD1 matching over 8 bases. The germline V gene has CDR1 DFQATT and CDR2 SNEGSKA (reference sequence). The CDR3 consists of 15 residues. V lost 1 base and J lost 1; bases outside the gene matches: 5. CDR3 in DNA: TGCAGTGCTAGAGGTCAGGGGGCGAAGAACACTGAAGCTTTCTTT. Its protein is CSARGQGAKNTEAFF.

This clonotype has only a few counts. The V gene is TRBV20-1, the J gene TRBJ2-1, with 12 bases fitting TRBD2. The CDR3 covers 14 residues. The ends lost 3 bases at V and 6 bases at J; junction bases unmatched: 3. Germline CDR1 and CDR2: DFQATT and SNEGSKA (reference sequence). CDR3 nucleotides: TGCAGTGCTAGTTCTAGCGGGGGGGGCAATGAGCAGTTCTTC. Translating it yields CSASSSGGGNEQFF.

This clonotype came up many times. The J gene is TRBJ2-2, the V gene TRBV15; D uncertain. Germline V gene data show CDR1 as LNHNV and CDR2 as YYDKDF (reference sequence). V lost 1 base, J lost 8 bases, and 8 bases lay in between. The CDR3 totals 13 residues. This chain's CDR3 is CATSRGVSGELFF. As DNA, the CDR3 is TGTGCCACCAGCAGAGGGGTATCTGGGGAGCTGTTTTTT.

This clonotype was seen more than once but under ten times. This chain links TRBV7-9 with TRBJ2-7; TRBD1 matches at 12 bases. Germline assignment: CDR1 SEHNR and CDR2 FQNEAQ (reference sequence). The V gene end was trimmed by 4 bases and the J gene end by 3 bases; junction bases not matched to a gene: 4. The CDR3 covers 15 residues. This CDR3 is CASSSGTGGGYEQYF. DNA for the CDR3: TGTGCCAGCAGCTCCGGGACAGGGGGCGGCTACGAGCAGTACTTC.

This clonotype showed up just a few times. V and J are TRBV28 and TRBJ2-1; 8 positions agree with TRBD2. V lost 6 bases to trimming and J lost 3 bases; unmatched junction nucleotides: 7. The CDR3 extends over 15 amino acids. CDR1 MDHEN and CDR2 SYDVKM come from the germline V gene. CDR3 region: CASSAGTRVYNEQFF. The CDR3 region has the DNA TGTGCCAGCAGCGCCGGGACTAGGGTCTACAATGAGCAGTTCTTC. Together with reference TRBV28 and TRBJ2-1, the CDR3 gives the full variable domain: DVKVTQSSRYLVKRTGEKVFLECVQDMDHENMFWYRQDPGLGLRLIYFSYDVKMKEKGDIPEGYSVSREKKERFSLILESASTNQTSMYLCASSAGTRVYNEQFFGPGTRLTVL.

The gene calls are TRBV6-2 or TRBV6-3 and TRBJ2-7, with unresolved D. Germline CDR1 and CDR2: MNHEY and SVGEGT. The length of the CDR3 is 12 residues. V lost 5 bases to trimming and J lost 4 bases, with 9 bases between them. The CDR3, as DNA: TGTGCCAGCAGTAACAGCAGGTACGAGCAGTACTTC. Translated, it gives CASSNSRYEQYF.

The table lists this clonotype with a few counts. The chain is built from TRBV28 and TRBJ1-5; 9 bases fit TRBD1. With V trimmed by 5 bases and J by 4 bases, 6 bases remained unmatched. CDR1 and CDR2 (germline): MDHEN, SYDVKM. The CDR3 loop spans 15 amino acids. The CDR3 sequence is CASSPGTGRNQPQHF. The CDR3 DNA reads TGTGCCAGCAGTCCTGGGACAGGGCGAAATCAGCCCCAGCATTTT.